This T cell receptor (beta chain) is drawn from a study of regulatory T cells in long-lasting Graves disease. In the case of this clonotype: The target antigen is unknown.

This CDR3 has 15 residues. The germline gives CDR1 MDHEN, CDR2 SYDVKM. V lost 4 bases, J lost 0 bases, and 10 bases lay in between. Time point specified: persistent/refractory GD, antithyroid drugs over 5 years with positive TRAb. Making the TCR library involved RNA that had been extracted from PBMCs. Relying on iRepertoire HTBI primers and Arm-PCR of CDR3 regions, the team built TCR beta libraries. MiXCR was run by TCRdb on the multiplex PCR reads, yielding one entry per CDR3 protein. The sample contains roughly 700,000 distinct CDR3 sequences, 25% to 35% of which appear only once. Study-level points and caveats: Among samples with persistent disease, TRBV28, TRBJ1-2 and TRBJ2-5 were favored.

This receptor was obtained from a female donor with Graves disease. This sequence joins TRBV28 and TRBJ1-5, with D hard to call. Sequenced material: peripheral blood mononuclear cells (PBMCs), taken when the disease was refractory, from a patient treated with antithyroid drugs. This CDR3 reads CASSSAQISNQPQHF. CDR3 in DNA: TGTGCCAGCAGTTCCGCGCAGATTAGCAATCAGCCCCAGCATTTT.